Presented here are 6 T cell receptor beta chains from one specimen sequenced in a study of cytomegalovirus exposure and HLA in healthy donors (TCRdb year 2017). The receptor library was made with the immunoSEQ multiplex PCR assay. For the multiplex PCR, a mixture combining 60 forward primers for TCR Vbeta segments and 13 reverse primers for TCR Jbeta segments was used. Drawn from immuneACCESS, this table holds only the in-frame rearrangements with V and J called that TCRdb kept. Clones are partly lost; checked studies trace under half to an unresolved V gene and leave the rest unexplained. The sample has more than 140,000 clones on record. Together, the top ten hold 2.2% of the sample. Material: PBMCs. The origin of the receptors is a woman under 30 in good health and CMV-seronegative.

The chain is built from TRBV5-1 and TRBJ2-1, with 16 bases identical to TRBD2. In germline, CDR1 is SGHRS, CDR2 YFSETQ. V shed 4 bases and J 0 bases; nucleotides not matched to a gene: 19. The CDR3 totals 23 residues. The CDR3 coding sequence is TGCGCCAGCAGCCCCGCTTACCCCGGGACTAGCGGGAGGGCCACAAACTCCTACAATGAGCAGTTCTTC. Its protein is CASSPAYPGTSGRATNSYNEQFF.

V and J are TRBV11-3 and TRBJ2-1; TRBD2 matches 15 bases. V lost 0 bases and J lost 7; bases outside the gene matches: 7. Germline V CDR1 and CDR2: SGHNT, YENEEA. The CDR3 sequence is 18 residues long. In DNA, the CDR3 is TGTGCCAGCAGCTTAGAGGGGACTAGCGGGAGGAGGTCAAATGAGCAGTTCTTC. Translating gives CASSLEGTSGRRSNEQFF.

The CDR3 sequence is CSVKTTEAFF. CDR3 sequence (DNA): TGCAGCGTCAAAACTACTGAAGCTTTCTTT. The V gene is TRBV29-1, the J gene TRBJ1-1, with D uncertain. Trimming removed 6 bases at V and 5 bases at J, with 7 bases between. The CDR3 contains 10 residues. Germline CDR1 reads SQVTM; CDR2 reads ANQGSEA.

Here the CDR3 reads CAWKGTGGVSGAFF. CDR3 bases: TGTGCCTGGAAGGGGACAGGGGGCGTTAGTGGAGCTTTCTTT. The J gene is TRBJ1-1, the V gene TRBV30, with 12 positions matching TRBD1. This CDR3 is 14 amino acids long. Looked up from germline, CDR1 is GTSNPN and CDR2 is SVGIG (reference sequence). With 4 bases clipped from V and 10 bases from J, the junction kept 10 bases outside the gene matches. Full variable domain (outside the CDR3, taken from reference TRBV30 and TRBJ1-1): SQTIHQWPATLVQPVGSPLSLECTVEGTSNPNLYWYRQAAGRGLQLLFYSVGIGQISSEVPQNLSASRPQDRQFILSSKKLLLSDSGFYLCAWKGTGGVSGAFFGQGTRLTVV.

This chain joins TRBV10-3 and TRBJ2-1; TRBD2 agrees at 8 bases. This CDR3 region has 15 residues. V shed 0 bases, J shed 9 bases, and the junction held 7 bases outside the gene matches. CDR1 is ENHRY and CDR2 is SYGVKD in the germline V gene. DNA for the CDR3: TGTGCCATCAGTGAGTCGGGGGGACTAGTAGCTGAGCAGTTCTTC. It specifies CAISESGGLVAEQFF.

The chain uses TRBV5-6 and TRBJ2-1; 7 bases agree with TRBD2. The germline V gene encodes CDR1 SGHDT and CDR2 YYEEEE. There are 16 residues in the CDR3. The trim removed 4 bases at V and 0 bases at J, leaving 7 bases unmatched. CDR3 protein: CASSLTSDTSYNEQFF. In DNA form, the CDR3 reads TGTGCCAGCAGCCTCACTAGCGACACCTCCTACAATGAGCAGTTCTTC.